This section outlines one TCR beta chain sequence together with its context. The participants were between about 18 and 90 years old and came from under 25 US areas. All recovered Cohort 3 donors got two negative PCRs, got clearance, or saw symptom resolution. The data are from a study of blood T cell repertoires in COVID-19. Trimming at V came to 1 base and at J to 4 bases, leaving 5 bases not matched to a gene. The germline V gene encodes CDR1 SGHTA and CDR2 FQGNSA. This CDR3 spans 15 amino acids. Original data processing: Using reference gene primer amplification, nucleated cell counts were estimated. The table came from immunoSEQ multiplex PCR; TCRdb's copy has only in-frame clones and leaves some out. V and J calls and clone size are given by that table; D and trimming were obtained from the DNA. Seen here are 180,000 or so clones, approximately 90% observed once, and the top ten hold under 0.85%.

Sequenced input: PBMCs or T cells enriched from blood (not recorded which). The J gene is TRBJ2-3, the V gene TRBV7-2, with 7 bases matching TRBD1. The clonotype originates from a woman aged 18-29 years who had recovered from COVID-19. The CDR3, as DNA: TGTGCCAGCAGCTTAGTATACAGGGGAGCAGATACGCAGTATTTT. Residues: CASSLVYRGADTQYF.